This T cell receptor beta chain was sequenced for a study of OX40 agonist ivuxolimab in advanced cancers. Across the whole study: Each patient was given ivuxolimab into a vein every 2 weeks, at 0.01 to 10 mg/kg.

This clone occurred a few times. Its target is not known. V shed 3 bases and J shed 8 bases, with 14 bases lying between them. Per germline, CDR1 KGHSY and CDR2 FQNENV. The CDR3 covers 15 residues. Repertoires were generated with immunoSEQ multiplex PCR, while TCRdb's copy carries only in-frame clones and drops some. The sample yields tens of thousands of clones, 88% seen once. Overall study results and limits: Antigen specificity remained undetermined for the expanded peripheral T cells.

The clonotype was recovered from an adult with an advanced solid tumor such as melanoma, head and neck, liver or kidney cancer. The V and J genes are TRBV16 and TRBJ1-6, with D possibly being TRBD1 (6 bases). The specimen was CD4+ or CD8+ T cells sorted from blood, collected in a trial of the OX40 agonist ivuxolimab. The CDR3 bases are TGTGCCAGCAGCCAGCGCCGGGACACCTATTCACCCCTCCACTTT. Translated: CASSQRRDTYSPLHF.